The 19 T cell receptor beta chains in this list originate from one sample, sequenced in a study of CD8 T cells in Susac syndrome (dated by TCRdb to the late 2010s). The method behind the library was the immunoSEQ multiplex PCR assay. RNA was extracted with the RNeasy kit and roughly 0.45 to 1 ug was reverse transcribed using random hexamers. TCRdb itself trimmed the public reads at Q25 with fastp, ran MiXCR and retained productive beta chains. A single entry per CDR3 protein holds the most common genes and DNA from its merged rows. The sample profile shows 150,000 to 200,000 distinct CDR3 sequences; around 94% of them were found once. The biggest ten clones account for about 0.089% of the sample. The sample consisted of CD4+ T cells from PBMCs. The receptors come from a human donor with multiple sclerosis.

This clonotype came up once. The CDR3 loop reads CASSLTLAGEQYF. In DNA form, the CDR3 reads TGTGCCAGCAGCTTGACTCTCGCAGGGGAGCAGTACTTC. The chain employs TRBV11-2 and TRBJ2-7; perhaps TRBD1 as D (5 bases). V was shortened by 3 bases and J by 7 bases, with 13 bases between the two germline ends. The V gene's germline CDR1 is SGHAT and CDR2 FQNNGV. The CDR3 extends over 13 amino acids.

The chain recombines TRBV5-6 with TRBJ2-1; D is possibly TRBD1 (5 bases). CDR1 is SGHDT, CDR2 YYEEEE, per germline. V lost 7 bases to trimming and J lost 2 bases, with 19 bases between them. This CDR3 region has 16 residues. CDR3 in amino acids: CASSWGGASPYNEQFF. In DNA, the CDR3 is TGTGCCAGCTCATGGGGTGGGGCCAGTCCCTACAATGAGCAGTTCTTC.

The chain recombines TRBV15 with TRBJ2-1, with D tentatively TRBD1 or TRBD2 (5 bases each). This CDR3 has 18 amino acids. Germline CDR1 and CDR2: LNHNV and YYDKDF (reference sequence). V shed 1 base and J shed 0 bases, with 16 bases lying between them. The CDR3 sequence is CATSRGGVSGYSYNEQFF. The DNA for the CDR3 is TGTGCCACCAGCAGAGGAGGGGTGAGCGGCTACTCCTACAATGAGCAGTTCTTC. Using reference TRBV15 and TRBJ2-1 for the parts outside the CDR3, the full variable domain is DAMVIQNPRYQVTQFGKPVTLSCSQTLNHNVMYWYQQKSSQAPKLLFHYYDKDFNNEADTPDNFQSRRPNTSFCFLDIRSPGLGDTAMYLCATSRGGVSGYSYNEQFFGPGTRLTVL.

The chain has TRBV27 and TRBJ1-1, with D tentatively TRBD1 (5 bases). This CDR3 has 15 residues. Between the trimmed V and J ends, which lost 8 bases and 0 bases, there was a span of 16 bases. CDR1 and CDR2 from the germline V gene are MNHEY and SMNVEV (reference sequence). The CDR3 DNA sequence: TGTGCCAGCGGTAGGGGCCGGCGGCTGAACACTGAAGCTTTCTTT. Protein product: CASGRGRRLNTEAFF.

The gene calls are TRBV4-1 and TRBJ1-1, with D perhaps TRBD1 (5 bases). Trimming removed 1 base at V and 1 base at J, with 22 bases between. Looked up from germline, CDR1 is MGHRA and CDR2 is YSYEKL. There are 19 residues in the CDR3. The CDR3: CASSQVEKQVFFRNTEAFF. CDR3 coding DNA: TGCGCCAGCAGCCAAGTAGAGAAACAGGTCTTCTTCAGGAACACTGAAGCTTTCTTT.

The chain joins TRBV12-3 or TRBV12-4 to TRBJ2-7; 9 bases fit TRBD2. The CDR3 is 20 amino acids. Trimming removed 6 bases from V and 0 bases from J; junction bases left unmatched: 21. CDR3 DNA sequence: TGTGCCAGCAGCCTGGGTTTTGAATGGAGCGGGAGGACTAGCTCCTACGAGCAGTACTTC. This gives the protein CASSLGFEWSGRTSSYEQYF.

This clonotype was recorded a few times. The chain's CDR3 is CASSLVGLSGTDTQYF. The DNA of the CDR3 is TGTGCCAGCAGCTTAGTTGGTTTGAGCGGGACAGATACGCAGTATTTT. The V call is TRBV11-2, the J call TRBJ2-3, with a weak D call TRBD2 (6 bases). Germline V gene data show CDR1 as SGHAT and CDR2 as FQNNGV. The CDR3 runs 16 residues. V lost 1 base to trimming and J lost 3 bases, with 14 bases between them.

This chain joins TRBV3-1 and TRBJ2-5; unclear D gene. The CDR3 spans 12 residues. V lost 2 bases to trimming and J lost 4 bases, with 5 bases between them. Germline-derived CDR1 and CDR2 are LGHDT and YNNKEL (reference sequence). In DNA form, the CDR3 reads TGTGCCAGCAGCCAATATCTAGAGACCCAGTACTTC. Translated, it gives CASSQYLETQYF.

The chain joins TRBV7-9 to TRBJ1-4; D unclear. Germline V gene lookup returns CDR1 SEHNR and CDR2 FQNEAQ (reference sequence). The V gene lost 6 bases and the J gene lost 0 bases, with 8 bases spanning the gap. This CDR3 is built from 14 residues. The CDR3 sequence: CASRQIATNEKLFF. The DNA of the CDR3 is TGTGCCAGCAGGCAGATTGCAACTAATGAAAAACTGTTTTTT. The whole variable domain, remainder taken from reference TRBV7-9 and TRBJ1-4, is DTGVSQNPRHKITKRGQNVTFRCDPISEHNRLYWYRQTLGQGPEFLTYFQNEAQLEKSRLLSDRFSAERPKGSFSTLEIQRTEQGDSAMYLCASRQIATNEKLFFGSGTQLSVL.

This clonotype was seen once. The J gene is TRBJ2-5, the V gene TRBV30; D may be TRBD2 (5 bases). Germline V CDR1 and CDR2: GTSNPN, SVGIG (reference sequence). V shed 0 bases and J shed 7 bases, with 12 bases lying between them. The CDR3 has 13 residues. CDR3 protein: CAWSVFGGGTQYF. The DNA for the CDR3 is TGTGCCTGGAGTGTCTTTGGTGGAGGGACCCAGTACTTC.

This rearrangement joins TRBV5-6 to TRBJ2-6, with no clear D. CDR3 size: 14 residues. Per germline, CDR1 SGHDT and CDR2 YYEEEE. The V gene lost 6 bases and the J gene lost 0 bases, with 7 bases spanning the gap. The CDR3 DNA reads TGTGCCAGCACTAGGGTCTCTGGGGCCAACGTCCTGACTTTC. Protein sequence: CASTRVSGANVLTF.

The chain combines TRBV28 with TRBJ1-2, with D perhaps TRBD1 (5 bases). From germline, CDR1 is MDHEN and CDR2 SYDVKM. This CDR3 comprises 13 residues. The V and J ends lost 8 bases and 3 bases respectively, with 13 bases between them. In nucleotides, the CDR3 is TGTGCCAGCGCGTCAGGGAGTCACTATGGCTACACCTTC. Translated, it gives CASASGSHYGYTF.

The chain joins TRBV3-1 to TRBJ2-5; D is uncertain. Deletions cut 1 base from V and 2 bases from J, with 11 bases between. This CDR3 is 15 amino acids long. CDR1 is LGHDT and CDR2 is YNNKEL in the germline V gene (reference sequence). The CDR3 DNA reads TGTGCCAGCAGCCAAGTAACCAGGATGCAAGAGACCCAGTACTTC. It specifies CASSQVTRMQETQYF.

The CDR3 here is CASSRSETQYF. As DNA, the CDR3 is TGTGCCAGCTCTCGATCAGAGACCCAGTACTTC. This chain uses TRBV6-6 with TRBJ2-5; no clear D gene. Between the trimmed V and J ends, which lost 8 bases and 4 bases, there was a span of 8 bases. The germline V gene encodes CDR1 MNHNY and CDR2 SVGAGI (reference sequence). The CDR3 contains 11 residues.

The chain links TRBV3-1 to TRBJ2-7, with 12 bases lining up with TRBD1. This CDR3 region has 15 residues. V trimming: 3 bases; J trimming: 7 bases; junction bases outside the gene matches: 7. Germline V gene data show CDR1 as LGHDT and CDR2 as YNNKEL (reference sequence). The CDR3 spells CASSQTGTGGGEQYF. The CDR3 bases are TGTGCCAGCAGCCAGACCGGGACAGGGGGCGGTGAGCAGTACTTC.

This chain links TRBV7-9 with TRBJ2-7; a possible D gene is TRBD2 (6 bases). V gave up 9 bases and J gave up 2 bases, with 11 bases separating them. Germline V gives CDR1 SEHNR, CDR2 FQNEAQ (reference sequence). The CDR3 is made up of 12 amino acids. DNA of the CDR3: TGTGCCAGTTCCGGGAGAACCTACGAGCAGTACTTC. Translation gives CASSGRTYEQYF.

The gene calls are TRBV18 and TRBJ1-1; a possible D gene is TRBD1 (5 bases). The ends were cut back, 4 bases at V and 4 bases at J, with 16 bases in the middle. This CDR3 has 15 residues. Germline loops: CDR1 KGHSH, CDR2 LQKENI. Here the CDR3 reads CASSLGPPGSTEAFF. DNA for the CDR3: TGTGCCAGCTCACTGGGACCCCCCGGGAGCACTGAAGCTTTCTTT.

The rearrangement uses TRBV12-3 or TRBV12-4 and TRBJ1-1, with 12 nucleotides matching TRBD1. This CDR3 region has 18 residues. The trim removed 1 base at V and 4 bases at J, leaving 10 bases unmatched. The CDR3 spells CASSLEAGTGGGSTEAFF. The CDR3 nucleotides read TGTGCCAGCAGTTTAGAGGCCGGGACAGGGGGCGGAAGCACTGAAGCTTTCTTT.

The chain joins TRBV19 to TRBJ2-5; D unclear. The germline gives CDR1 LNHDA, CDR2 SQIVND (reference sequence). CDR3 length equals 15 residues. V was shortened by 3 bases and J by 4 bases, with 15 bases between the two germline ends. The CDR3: CASSINILYLETQYF. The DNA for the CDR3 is TGTGCCAGTAGTATTAATATTCTCTATTTAGAGACCCAGTACTTC.